The present T cell receptor beta chain was sequenced within a study of cytomegalovirus exposure and HLA in healthy donors. General study results and limits: In a later analysis, compared with equally common non-associated chains, HLA-associated beta chains were more expanded.

This clone appeared a few times. Its cognate antigen is unknown. V was shortened by 3 bases and J by 7 bases, with 15 bases between the two germline ends. The germline CDR1 and CDR2 sequences are LGHNA and YSLEER. This CDR3 contains 14 residues. PCR was performed using 60 Vbeta and 13 Jbeta primers. Profiled with immunoSEQ multiplex PCR; TCRdb holds only in-frame clones, not every one. The table has approximately 150,000 clones, about three quarters seen once. The sequenced material came from PBMCs. This clonotype originated in a woman in her twenties or thirties in good health and CMV-seronegative. The chain employs TRBV4-3 and TRBJ1-1, with D unresolved. In DNA form, the CDR3 reads TGCGCCAGCAGCCAGGAGGGCCCGACTCTTGAAGCTTTCTTT. It codes for CASSQEGPTLEAFF.